This TCR beta chain emerged from a study of T-cell memory formation after mild COVID-19. This clonotype has just a few counts. Its antigen is not known. From 5'RACE with constant-segment primers came TCR alpha and TCR beta cDNA libraries that carried sample barcodes and UMIs. TCRdb re-called the 5' RACE reads with MiXCR, one entry per CDR3 protein. The sample contains about 270,000 distinct CDR3 sequences, 16% of which appear only once. Study-wide points: Clones that got smaller from day 15 to 85 had even CD4/CD8, while clones growing later tipped toward CD4+.

Germline V gives CDR1 LGHNA, CDR2 YSLEER. The CDR3 has 16 residues. The V gene end was trimmed by 1 base and the J gene end by 4 bases; junction bases not matched to a gene: 3. Input material: PBMCs or a T cell subset sorted from them (not recorded which). The receptor comes from a man between 18 and 35 years old who had mild COVID-19 (a few samples of this study predate the infection). Cell type and time point are not known. The rearrangement uses TRBV4-3 and TRBJ2-2, with 10 positions matching TRBD2. CDR3 residues: CASSQALAGRTGELFF. The CDR3, as DNA: TGCGCCAGCAGCCAAGCACTAGCGGGGCGCACCGGGGAGCTGTTTTTT.